These 29 T cell receptor beta chains were sequenced from one sample in a study of T-cell reconstitution after alpha-beta-depleted transplantation in children. The TCRbeta library was prepared with unique molecular identifiers. TCRdb re-called the PCR reads through MiXCR, storing one row per CDR3 protein. The sample lists some 150,000 distinct CDR3 sequences; around 8.8% were seen once. This specimen consisted of PBMCs, mostly from graft donor cells, obtained 180 days after TCRalphabeta/CD19-depleted stem cell transplant. The receptors shown here come from a female patient aged 2-10 years who had a stem cell transplant for congenital amegakaryocytic thrombocytopenia, so the T cells may come from the graft donor.

This clonotype has only a few counts. V gene TRBV28 combines with J gene TRBJ2-3; 7 bases are shared with TRBD2. The CDR3 consists of 17 residues. The J segment lost 1 base and the V segment lost 5 bases, leaving 12 bases of the junction unmatched. CDR1 is MDHEN, CDR2 SYDVKM, per germline. The CDR3 loop reads CASSLGREKVGTDTQYF. The CDR3, as DNA: TGTGCCAGCAGTCTGGGGCGGGAGAAAGTGGGCACAGATACGCAGTATTTT.

This clonotype was seen only a few times. The chain couples TRBV7-2 to TRBJ2-7; D may be TRBD1 (5 bases). CDR1 and CDR2 (germline): SGHTA, FQGNSA. The V end was cut by 1 base, the J end by 2 bases, with 9 bases between. The CDR3 is 14 amino acids. CDR3 coding DNA: TGTGCCAGCAGCTTAGGGCTAGGGGCCTACGAGCAGTACTTC. It codes for CASSLGLGAYEQYF. Combining the CDR3 with reference TRBV7-2 and TRBJ2-7 gives the whole variable domain GAGVSQSPSNKVTEKGKDVELRCDPISGHTALYWYRQSLGQGLEFLIYFQGNSAPDKSGLPSDRFSAERTGGSVSTLTIQRTQQEDSAVYLCASSLGLGAYEQYFGPGTRLTVT.

The chain couples TRBV7-9 to TRBJ1-5; 10 bases agree with TRBD1. The CDR3 spans 16 residues. Trimming at V came to 3 bases and at J to 1 base, leaving 3 bases not matched to a gene. Looked up from germline, CDR1 is SEHNR and CDR2 is FQNEAQ (reference sequence). The CDR3 nucleotides read TGTGCCAGCAGCTTGGGGACAGGGGCCAGCAATCAGCCCCAGCATTTT. This sequence encodes CASSLGTGASNQPQHF. The full variable domain, in which reference TRBV7-9 and TRBJ1-5 provide the parts outside the CDR3, is DTGVSQNPRHKITKRGQNVTFRCDPISEHNRLYWYRQTLGQGPEFLTYFQNEAQLEKSRLLSDRFSAERPKGSFSTLEIQRTEQGDSAMYLCASSLGTGASNQPQHFGDGTRLSIL.

In its sample, this clonotype was seen many times. V usage is TRBV7-2 and J usage is TRBJ2-3; the D gene is possibly TRBD1 (5 bases). The CDR3 is 14 amino acids. V gave up 7 bases and J gave up 1 base, with 12 bases separating them. Germline V gives CDR1 SGHTA, CDR2 FQGNSA. Here the CDR3 reads CASNPPTGTDTQYF. In DNA form, the CDR3 reads TGTGCCAGCAACCCTCCGACAGGCACAGATACGCAGTATTTT.

This clonotype was seen ten or more times. CDR3 bases: TGTGCCAGCAGCTTATCCAAACAGTACCAAGAGACCCAGTACTTC. This translates into CASSLSKQYQETQYF. This chain joins TRBV7-9 and TRBJ2-5; D ambiguous. Germline V CDR1 and CDR2: SEHNR, FQNEAQ (reference sequence). This CDR3 is 15 amino acids long. V lost 2 bases to trimming and J lost 0 bases, with 10 bases between them.

At least ten counts were recorded for this clonotype. V usage is TRBV10-3 and J usage is TRBJ2-5, with 7 bases aligning to TRBD1. The CDR3 is made up of 13 amino acids. The V gene end was trimmed by 4 bases and the J gene end by 5 bases; junction bases not matched to a gene: 4. CDR1 and CDR2 from the germline V gene are ENHRY and SYGVKD. CDR3 in amino acids: CAISAGQRETQYF. In DNA, the CDR3 is TGTGCCATCAGTGCGGGACAGCGGGAGACCCAGTACTTC.

This clonotype was picked up many times. The chain joins TRBV6-5 to TRBJ1-1; D ambiguous. V was shortened by 0 bases and J by 4 bases, with 12 bases between the two germline ends. From germline, CDR1 is MNHEY and CDR2 SVGAGI. This CDR3 is 15 amino acids long. The CDR3 is CASSYSRALTTEAFF. As DNA, the CDR3 is TGTGCCAGCAGTTACTCAAGGGCCCTTACCACTGAAGCTTTCTTT.

This clonotype was recorded at least ten times. This CDR3 is CAITDGWAETQYF. For the CDR3, the DNA is TGTGCCATCACAGACGGGTGGGCAGAGACCCAGTACTTC. The gene calls are TRBV10-3 and TRBJ2-5; D remains ambiguous. Trimming stripped 7 bases from V and 4 bases from J, with 13 bases between. This CDR3 contains 13 residues. CDR1 ENHRY and CDR2 SYGVKD come from the germline V gene.

This clonotype was observed at least ten times. The chain employs TRBV15 and TRBJ1-2, with unresolved D. The CDR3 is 17 amino acids. The V end lost 0 bases, the J end lost 3 bases, and 17 bases lay between the germline ends. Germline values: CDR1 LNHNV, CDR2 YYDKDF (reference sequence). CDR3 in DNA: TGTGCCACCAGCAGAGATAGGCGAGGCAGGATGGACTATGGCTACACCTTC. This gives the protein CATSRDRRGRMDYGYTF.

The chain is built from TRBV7-9 and TRBJ1-1, with D perhaps TRBD1 (5 bases). Trimming cost V 7 bases and J 1 base, with 7 bases left between them. The CDR3 has 12 residues. Germline lookup yields CDR1 SEHNR and CDR2 FQNEAQ (reference sequence). This chain's CDR3 is CASIGQNTEAFF. The DNA of the CDR3 is TGTGCCAGCATCGGACAGAACACTGAAGCTTTCTTT.

This clonotype came up many times. The chain is built from TRBV28 and TRBJ1-2; D is undetermined. V dropped 8 bases and J dropped 7 bases, with 11 bases sitting between them. The CDR3 is 11 residues long. CDR1 is MDHEN, CDR2 SYDVKM, per germline. The CDR3 DNA reads TGTGCCAGCGGGAGGAGGAGTGGCTACACCTTC. It codes for CASGRRSGYTF.

This clonotype showed up many times. The chain uses TRBV12-3 or TRBV12-4 and TRBJ1-1; TRBD1 might be the D (5 bases). There are 14 residues in the CDR3. Trimming shortened V by 4 bases and J by 0 bases, and 9 bases separated the two germline ends. In DNA form, the CDR3 reads TGTGCCAGCAGTTATGGGACGGTGAACACTGAAGCTTTCTTT. Translating gives CASSYGTVNTEAFF.

This clonotype was picked up a small number of times. The rearrangement joins TRBV30 to TRBJ2-1; no firm D call. V lost 0 bases and J 0 bases, leaving 6 bases between the germline ends. The CDR3 is 14 amino acids. Looked up from germline, CDR1 is GTSNPN and CDR2 is SVGIG (reference sequence). CDR3 in amino acids: CAWSVGPSYNEQFF. CDR3 in DNA: TGTGCCTGGAGTGTGGGCCCCTCCTACAATGAGCAGTTCTTC.

This clonotype has at least ten counts. V gene TRBV7-9 combines with J gene TRBJ2-2; perhaps D is TRBD1 or TRBD2 (5 bases each). V dropped 0 bases and J dropped 9 bases, with 17 bases sitting between them. The germline gives CDR1 SEHNR, CDR2 FQNEAQ (reference sequence). The CDR3 consists of 16 residues. As DNA, the CDR3 is TGTGCCAGCAGCTTAGCGGGACCTATACCAACCCGGGAGCTGTTTTTT. Its translation is CASSLAGPIPTRELFF.

This clonotype was found many times. This chain joins TRBV29-1 and TRBJ2-3, with a possible D match to TRBD2 (5 bases). V was pared by 4 bases and J by 4 bases, with 9 bases between. Per the germline V gene, CDR1 is SQVTM and CDR2 is ANQGSEA. This CDR3 region has 12 residues. CDR3 sequence reads: CSVAGWSDTQYF. The CDR3 bases are TGCAGCGTTGCGGGGTGGTCAGATACGCAGTATTTT.

This clonotype was counted many times. This sequence joins TRBV28 and TRBJ1-2; 7 bases match TRBD1. The CDR3 is made up of 13 amino acids. Germline V gene sequence: CDR1 MDHEN, CDR2 SYDVKM. Trimming cost V 5 bases and J 8 bases; bases outside gene matches: 8. CDR3 in amino acids: CASSPDPGQGYTF. In DNA form, the CDR3 reads TGTGCCAGCAGTCCGGACCCGGGACAGGGCTACACCTTC.

At least ten counts were recorded for this clonotype. This rearrangement joins TRBV5-6 to TRBJ1-5, with D maybe TRBD1 (6 bases). In germline, CDR1 is SGHDT, CDR2 YYEEEE. The CDR3 runs to 15 residues. The V gene lost 4 bases and the J gene lost 5 bases, with 16 bases spanning the gap. The CDR3 loop is CASSRAGTWDQPQHF. The CDR3 nucleotides read TGTGCCAGCAGCCGTGCCGGGACATGGGATCAGCCCCAGCATTTT.

Many counts were recorded for this clonotype. The chain links TRBV12-3 or TRBV12-4 to TRBJ2-1, with 14 bases matching TRBD2. The junction had 4 bases not matched to a gene; V was cut back by 5 bases and J by 4 bases. The CDR3 loop spans 16 amino acids. CDR3 DNA sequence: TGTGCCAGCAGTACGACTAGCGGGAGGGGGTACAATGAGCAGTTCTTC. Its translation: CASSTTSGRGYNEQFF.

This clonotype was observed a few times. The gene calls are TRBV2 and TRBJ2-2; D is unclear. V was trimmed by 6 bases and J by 6 bases, leaving 8 bases between them. Germline V gene sequence: CDR1 SNHLY, CDR2 FYNNEI. The CDR3 covers 12 residues. DNA of the CDR3: TGTGCCAGCAGGAGACGAGCCGGGGAGCTGTTTTTT. Translated: CASRRRAGELFF.

The chain joins TRBV12-3 or TRBV12-4 to TRBJ2-5; D is unclear. Trimming removed 6 bases from V and 3 bases from J, with 14 bases in between. This CDR3 is 14 amino acids long. CDR3 amino acids: CASSRRPEEETQYF. CDR3 sequence (DNA): TGTGCCAGCAGCCGCCGTCCAGAGGAAGAGACCCAGTACTTC.

This rearrangement joins TRBV20-1 to TRBJ1-6; the match to TRBD1 covers 7 bases. Germline V gene sequence: CDR1 DFQATT, CDR2 SNEGSKA (reference sequence). Trimming took 3 bases from V and 10 from J; bases not matched to a gene: 9. The CDR3 consists of 14 residues. CDR3 nucleotide sequence: TGCAGTGCTAGTCCCCCGACAGGGTACTCACCCCTCCACTTT. This gives the protein CSASPPTGYSPLHF.

Points on this clonotype: A read error may account for a junction end that differs from germline. This sequence joins TRBV7-6 and TRBJ1-4; no clear D. The CDR3 loop spans 12 amino acids. The V gene's germline CDR1 is SGHVS and CDR2 FNYEAQ. In DNA, the CDR3 is TGTGCCAGCAGCTTAGGTGGGGAAATACTGTTTTTT. Its protein is CASSLGGEILFF.

V usage is TRBV4-1 and J usage is TRBJ2-1, with D perhaps matching TRBD1 (5 bases). The V gene's germline CDR1 is MGHRA and CDR2 YSYEKL. V lost 1 base and J 0 bases, leaving 7 bases between the germline ends. There are 15 residues in the CDR3. CDR3 protein: CASSQVGLSYNEQFF. DNA for the CDR3: TGCGCCAGCAGCCAAGTGGGGCTCTCCTACAATGAGCAGTTCTTC.

This clonotype appeared many times. The J gene is TRBJ2-2, the V gene TRBV2; D uncertain. V shed 6 bases and J shed 3 bases, with 8 bases lying between them. Germline assignment: CDR1 SNHLY and CDR2 FYNNEI. The CDR3 spans 13 residues. CDR3 in DNA: TGTGCCAGCAGCTCAGAGTACACCGGGGAGCTGTTTTTT. It translates to CASSSEYTGELFF.

Only a few counts were recorded for this clonotype. This rearrangement joins TRBV7-6 to TRBJ2-7; 10 positions agree with TRBD1. This CDR3 has 15 residues. Germline V CDR1 and CDR2: SGHVS, FNYEAQ. J gave up 0 bases and V 5 bases, and 4 bases lay outside the gene matches. CDR3 nucleotide sequence: TGTGCCAGCAGCCGTAGGACAGGGGGCTCCTACGAGCAGTACTTC. As protein: CASSRRTGGSYEQYF.

This clonotype was seen ten or more times. The gene calls are TRBV6-5 and TRBJ2-3; 7 bases match TRBD1. CDR1 is MNHEY and CDR2 is SVGAGI in the germline V gene. V lost 5 bases and J lost 5; bases outside the gene matches: 4. The CDR3 sequence is 13 residues long. The CDR3 is CASSTGERDTQYF. The CDR3, as DNA: TGTGCCAGCAGTACAGGGGAAAGAGATACGCAGTATTTT.

This clonotype showed up many times. V gene TRBV12-3 or TRBV12-4 combines with J gene TRBJ2-7; D possibly uses TRBD1 or TRBD2 (6 bases each). The CDR3 contains 14 residues. V was trimmed by 1 base and J by 7 bases, leaving 14 bases between them. In DNA form, the CDR3 reads TGTGCCAGCAGTTTAGGGGGGGCGCGGAAGGAGCAGTACTTC. It translates to CASSLGGARKEQYF.

This clonotype was counted at least ten times. At one boundary the junction diverges from the germline segment, which might be a read error. The genes are TRBV29-1 and TRBJ2-1, with D possibly being TRBD1 or TRBD2 (5 bases each). Germline CDR1 reads SQVTM; CDR2 reads ANQGSEA. CDR3 length: 13 amino acids. The CDR3 loop reads CSVEGTNYNEQFF. In DNA, the CDR3 is TGCAGCGTAGAAGGGACCAACTACAATGAGCAGTTCTTC.

The J gene is TRBJ2-7, the V gene TRBV5-1; 7 bases agree with TRBD2. Germline V gene sequence: CDR1 SGHRS, CDR2 YFSETQ. The CDR3 contains 16 residues. With V trimmed by 1 base and J by 1 base, 8 bases remained unmatched. This CDR3 is CASSLSPRGGSYEQYF. Here the CDR3 DNA reads TGCGCCAGCAGCTTGAGCCCCCGGGGAGGGTCCTACGAGCAGTACTTC.